This TCR beta chain is from a study of T cells and copy number aberrations in small-cell lung cancer. Profiled with immunoSEQ multiplex PCR; TCRdb holds only in-frame clones, not every one. This table has 7,500 or so clones, roughly 82% appearing once. CDR3 size: 11 residues. Per germline, CDR1 SGHAT and CDR2 FQNNGV. V was shortened by 3 bases and J by 9 bases, with 6 bases between the two germline ends. Normal lung tissue came from at least 2 cm beyond the tumor margin and showed no malignant cells. A word on this clone: Its target is unknown.

Study outcomes and limitations: Compared with adjacent lung tissue, tumors had lower T-cell richness and clonality and non-significantly lower density.

The sequence derives from a woman aged 45-65 years with small cell lung cancer. The chain couples TRBV11-2 to TRBJ2-1, with no clear D. The sequenced sample consisted of normal tissue next to the tumor. The CDR3 is CASSLTAEQFF. The CDR3 nucleotides are TGTGCCAGCAGCTTGACGGCTGAGCAGTTCTTC.